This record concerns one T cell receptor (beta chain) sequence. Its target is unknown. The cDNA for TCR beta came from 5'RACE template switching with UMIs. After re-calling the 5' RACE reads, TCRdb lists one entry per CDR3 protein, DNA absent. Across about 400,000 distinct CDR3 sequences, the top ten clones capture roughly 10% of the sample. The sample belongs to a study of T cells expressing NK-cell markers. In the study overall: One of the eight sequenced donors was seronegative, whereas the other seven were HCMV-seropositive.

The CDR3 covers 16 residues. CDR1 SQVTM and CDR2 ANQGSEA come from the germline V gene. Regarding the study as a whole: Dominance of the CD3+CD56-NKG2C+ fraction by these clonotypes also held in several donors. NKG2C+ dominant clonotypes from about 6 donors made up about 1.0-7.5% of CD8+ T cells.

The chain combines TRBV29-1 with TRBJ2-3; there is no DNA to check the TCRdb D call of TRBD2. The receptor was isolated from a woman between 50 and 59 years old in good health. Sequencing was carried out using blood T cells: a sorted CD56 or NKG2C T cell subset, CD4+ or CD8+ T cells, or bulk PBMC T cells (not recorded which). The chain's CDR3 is CSVVLASGMSTDTQYF.